The TCR beta chain described here comes from a study of regulatory T cells in long-lasting Graves disease. TCRdb re-called the reads with MiXCR, one entry per CDR3 protein. The profile shows about 640 distinct CDR3 sequences, 58% of them singletons. Remarks on this clonotype: Its antigen is undetermined.

From PBMCs, RNA was extracted and then used to make the TCR library. EDTA tubes received about 10 milliliters of collected peripheral blood. Notes on the study in general: Results may be inaccurate due to the small sample size. Segments TRBV28, TRBJ1-2 and TRBJ2-5 showed preferential usage in persistent disease. Relative to newly diagnosed Graves' patients, persistent ones had lower TCR diversity.

The CDR3 consists of 13 residues. In germline, CDR1 is SEHNR, CDR2 FQNEAQ (reference sequence). Trimming took off 6 bases at V and 2 bases at J, with 11 bases between the two ends. This chain connects TRBV7-9 to TRBJ2-7; no clear D. This TCR came from a female donor with Graves disease. Sequencing used peripheral blood mononuclear cells (PBMCs), obtained with antithyroid drug treatment, in newly diagnosed or persistent Graves disease (not recorded which). The CDR3 sequence is CASRTPDPYEQYF. The DNA for the CDR3 is TGTGCCAGCAGGACACCAGACCCCTACGAGCAGTACTTC. The full variable domain, its missing parts supplied by reference TRBV7-9 and TRBJ2-7, is DTGVSQNPRHKITKRGQNVTFRCDPISEHNRLYWYRQTLGQGPEFLTYFQNEAQLEKSRLLSDRFSAERPKGSFSTLEIQRTEQGDSAMYLCASRTPDPYEQYFGPGTRLTVT.